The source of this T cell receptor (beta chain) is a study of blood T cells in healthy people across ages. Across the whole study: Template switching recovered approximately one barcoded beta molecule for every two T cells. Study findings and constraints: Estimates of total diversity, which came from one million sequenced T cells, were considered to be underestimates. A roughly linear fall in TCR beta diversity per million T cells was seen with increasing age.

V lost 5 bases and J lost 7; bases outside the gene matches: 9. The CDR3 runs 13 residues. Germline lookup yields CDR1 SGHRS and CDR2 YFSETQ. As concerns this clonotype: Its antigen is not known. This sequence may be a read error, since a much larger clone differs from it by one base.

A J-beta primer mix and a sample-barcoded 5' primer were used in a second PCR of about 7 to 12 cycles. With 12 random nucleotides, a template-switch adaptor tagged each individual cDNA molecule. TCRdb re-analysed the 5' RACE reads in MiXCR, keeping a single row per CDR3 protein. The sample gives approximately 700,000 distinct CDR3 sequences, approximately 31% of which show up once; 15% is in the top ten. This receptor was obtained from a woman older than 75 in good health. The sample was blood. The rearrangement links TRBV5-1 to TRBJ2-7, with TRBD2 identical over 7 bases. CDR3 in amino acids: CASSENSGYEQYF. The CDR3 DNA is TGCGCCAGCAGTGAGAATAGCGGGTATGAGCAGTACTTC.